This T cell receptor (beta chain) stems from a study of low-dose radiotherapy and immunotherapy resistance in tumors. Overall study: In Cohort 2, 1 Gy per fraction was delivered every two weeks, for a total of 13 Gy over 26 weeks. On a schedule of every two weeks, intravenous cyclophosphamide at a dose of 200 mg/m2 was delivered one day before each radiation and immunotherapy administration.

This clonotype appeared many times. cDNA synthesis used a TRAV/TRBV-specific primer set for both chains. With a V-primer adapter and a constant-region primer, TCRs were amplified for approximately 19 PCR cycles. By in vitro transcription, the isolated mRNA was amplified. TCRdb fed the reads into MiXCR, producing one record per CDR3 protein. The sample lists about 39,000 distinct CDR3 sequences; 25% to 40% were seen once. Time point meaning: before trial treatment. The donors' treatment consisted of nivolumab, ipilimumab, aspirin, low-dose cyclophosphamide and low-dose radiotherapy. The CDR3 covers 14 residues. Trimming took 4 bases from V and 5 from J; bases not matched to a gene: 2. Germline values: CDR1 MGHRA, CDR2 YSYEKL.

This TCR was sampled from a male donor with gallbladder cancer. Sequencing used PBMCs, obtained before treatment. This chain connects TRBV4-1 to TRBJ1-4, with TRBD1 identical over 9 bases. CDR3 region: CASSPGTGNEKLFF. CDR3 DNA: TGCGCCAGCAGCCCGGGGACAGGGAATGAAAAACTGTTTTTT.